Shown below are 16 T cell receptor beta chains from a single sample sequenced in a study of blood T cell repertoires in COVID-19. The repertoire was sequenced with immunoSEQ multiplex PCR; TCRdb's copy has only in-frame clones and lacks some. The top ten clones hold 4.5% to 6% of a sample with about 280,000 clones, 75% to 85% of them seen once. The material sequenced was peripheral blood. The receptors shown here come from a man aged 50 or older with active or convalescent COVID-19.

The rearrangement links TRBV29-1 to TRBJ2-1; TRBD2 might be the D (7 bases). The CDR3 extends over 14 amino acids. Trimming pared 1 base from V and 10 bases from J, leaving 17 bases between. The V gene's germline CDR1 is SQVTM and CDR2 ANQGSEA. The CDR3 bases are TGCAGCGTTGAAGGGGGGGGCATAGACGAGGAGCAGTTCTTC. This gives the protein CSVEGGGIDEEQFF.

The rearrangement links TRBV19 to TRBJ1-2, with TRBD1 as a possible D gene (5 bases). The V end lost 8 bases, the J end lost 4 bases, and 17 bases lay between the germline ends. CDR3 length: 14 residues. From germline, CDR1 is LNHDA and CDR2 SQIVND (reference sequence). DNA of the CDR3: TGTGCCAGTCCCAAGGGGATAGTCGGCTATGGCTACACCTTC. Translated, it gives CASPKGIVGYGYTF. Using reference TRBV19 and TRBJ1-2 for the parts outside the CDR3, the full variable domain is DGGITQSPKYLFRKEGQNVTLSCEQNLNHDAMYWYRQDPGQGLRLIYYSQIVNDFQKGDIAEGYSVSREKKESFPLTVTSAQKNPTAFYLCASPKGIVGYGYTFGSGTRLTVV.

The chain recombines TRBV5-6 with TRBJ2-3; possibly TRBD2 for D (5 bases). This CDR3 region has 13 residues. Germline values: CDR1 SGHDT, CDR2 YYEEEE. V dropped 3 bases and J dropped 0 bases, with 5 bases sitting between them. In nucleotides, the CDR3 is TGTGCCAGCAGCTGGACTAGCACAGATACGCAGTATTTT. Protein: CASSWTSTDTQYF.

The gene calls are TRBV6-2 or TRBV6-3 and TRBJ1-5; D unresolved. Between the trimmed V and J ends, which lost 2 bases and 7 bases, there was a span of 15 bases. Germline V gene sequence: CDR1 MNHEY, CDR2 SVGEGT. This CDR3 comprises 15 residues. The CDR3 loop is CASSYRLRLNQPQHF. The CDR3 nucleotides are TGTGCCAGCAGTTACCGGTTGCGCTTGAACCAGCCCCAGCATTTT.

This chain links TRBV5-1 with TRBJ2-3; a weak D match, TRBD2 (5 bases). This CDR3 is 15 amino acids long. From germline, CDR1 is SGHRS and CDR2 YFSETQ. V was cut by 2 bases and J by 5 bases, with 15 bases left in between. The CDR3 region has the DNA TGCGCCAGCAGCTTTTCGGACGCGGGTGGAGATACGCAGTATTTT. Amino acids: CASSFSDAGGDTQYF.

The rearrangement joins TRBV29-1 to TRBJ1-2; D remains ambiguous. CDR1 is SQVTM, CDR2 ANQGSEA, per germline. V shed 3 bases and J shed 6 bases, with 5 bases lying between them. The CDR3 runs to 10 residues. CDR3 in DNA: TGCAGCGTTGAGGCGGATGGCTACACCTTC. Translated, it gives CSVEADGYTF.

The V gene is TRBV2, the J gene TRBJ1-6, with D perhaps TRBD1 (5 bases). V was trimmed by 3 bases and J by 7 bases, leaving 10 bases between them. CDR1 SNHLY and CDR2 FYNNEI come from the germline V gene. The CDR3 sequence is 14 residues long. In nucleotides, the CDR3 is TGTGCCAGCAGTGATGGGACTGGAAATTCACCCCTCCACTTT. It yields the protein CASSDGTGNSPLHF.

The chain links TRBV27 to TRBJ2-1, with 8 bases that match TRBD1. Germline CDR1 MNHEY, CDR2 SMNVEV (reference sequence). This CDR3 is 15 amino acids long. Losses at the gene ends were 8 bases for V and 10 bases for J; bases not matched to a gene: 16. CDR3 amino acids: CASWHQGAPELEQFF. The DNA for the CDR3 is TGTGCCAGCTGGCACCAGGGGGCGCCTGAACTGGAGCAGTTCTTC.

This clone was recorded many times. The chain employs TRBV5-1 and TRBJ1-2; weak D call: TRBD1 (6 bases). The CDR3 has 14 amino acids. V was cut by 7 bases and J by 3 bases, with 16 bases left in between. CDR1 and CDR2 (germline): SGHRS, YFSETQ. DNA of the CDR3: TGCGCCAGCCACCGGGACACCTTTGACTATGGCTACACCTTC. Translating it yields CASHRDTFDYGYTF.

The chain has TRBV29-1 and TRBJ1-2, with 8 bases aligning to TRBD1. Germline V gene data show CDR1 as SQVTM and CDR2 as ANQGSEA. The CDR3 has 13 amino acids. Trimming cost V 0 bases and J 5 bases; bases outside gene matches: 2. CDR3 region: CSVEETGEYGYTF. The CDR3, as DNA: TGCAGCGTTGAAGAGACAGGGGAATATGGCTACACCTTC.

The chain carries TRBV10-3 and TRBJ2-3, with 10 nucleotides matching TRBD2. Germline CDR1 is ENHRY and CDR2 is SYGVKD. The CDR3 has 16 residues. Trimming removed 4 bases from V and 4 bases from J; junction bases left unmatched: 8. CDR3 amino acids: CAISVSSGSGPDTQYF. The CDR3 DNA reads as TGTGCCATCAGTGTATCTAGCGGGAGCGGACCAGATACGCAGTATTTT.

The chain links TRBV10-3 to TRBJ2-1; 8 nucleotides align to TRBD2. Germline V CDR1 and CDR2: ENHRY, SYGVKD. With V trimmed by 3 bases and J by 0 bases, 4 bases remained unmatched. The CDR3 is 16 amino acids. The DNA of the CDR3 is TGTGCCATCAGTGACGCTAGCGGGCTCTCCTACAATGAGCAGTTCTTC. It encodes CAISDASGLSYNEQFF.

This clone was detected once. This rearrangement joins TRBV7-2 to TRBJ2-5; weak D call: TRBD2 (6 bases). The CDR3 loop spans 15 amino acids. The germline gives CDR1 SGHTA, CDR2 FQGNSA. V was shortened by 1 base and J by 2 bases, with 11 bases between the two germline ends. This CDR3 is CASSLVWGDQETQYF. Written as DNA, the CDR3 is TGTGCCAGCAGCTTAGTCTGGGGGGATCAAGAGACCCAGTACTTC.

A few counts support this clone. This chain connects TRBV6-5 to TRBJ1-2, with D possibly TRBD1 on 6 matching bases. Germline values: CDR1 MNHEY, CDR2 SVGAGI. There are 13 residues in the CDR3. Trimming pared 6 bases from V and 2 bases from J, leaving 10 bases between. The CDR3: CASRTGSNYGYTF. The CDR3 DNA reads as TGTGCCAGCAGGACAGGTTCCAACTATGGCTACACCTTC.

The DNA for the CDR3 is TGTGCCAGCAGCCTGACAGGGCTGGACACCATATATTTT. It is translated as CASSLTGLDTIYF. The rearrangement links TRBV13 to TRBJ1-3; 7 bases agree with TRBD1. The CDR3 has 13 amino acids. From germline, CDR1 is PRHDT and CDR2 FYEKMQ (reference sequence). V was pared by 5 bases and J by 8 bases, with 6 bases of the junction left unmatched. The complete variable domain, with remaining parts taken from reference TRBV13 and TRBJ1-3, reads AAGVIQSPRHLIKEKRETATLKCYPIPRHDTVYWYQQGPGQDPQFLISFYEKMQSDKGSIPDRFSAQQFSDYHSELNMSSLELGDSALYFCASSLTGLDTIYFGEGSWLTVV.

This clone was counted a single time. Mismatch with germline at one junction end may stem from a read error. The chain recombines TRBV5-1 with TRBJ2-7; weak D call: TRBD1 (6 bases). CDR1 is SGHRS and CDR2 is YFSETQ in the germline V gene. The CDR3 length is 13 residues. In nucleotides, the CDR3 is TGCGCCAGCAGCTGGACAGTCTCCAACGAGCAGTACTTC. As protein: CASSWTVSNEQYF.